This T cell receptor (beta chain) came from a study of T cells in Graves' hyperthyroidism and ophthalmopathy. Using RNA transcripts as the source, TCR beta CDR3 regions were amplified. The HTBI primer set drove a first-round RT-PCR of the TCR CDR3. TCRdb analysed the multiplex PCR reads with MiXCR anew, one entry per CDR3 protein. Seen here are around 620,000 distinct CDR3 sequences, approximately 15% observed once, and the top ten hold roughly 7%. The germline V and J ends were trimmed by 2 bases and 2 bases, with 6 bases remaining between them. Germline V CDR1 and CDR2: SEHNR, FQNEAQ (reference sequence). The CDR3 loop spans 13 amino acids. A few counts support this clonotype.

The receptor's source is a woman between 18 and 29 years old with Graves' ophthalmopathy. Sequences were obtained from blood. The V gene is TRBV7-9, the J gene TRBJ1-2; D is unclear. This CDR3 is CASSLMGNYGYTF. The CDR3 DNA reads TGTGCCAGCAGCTTAATGGGGAACTATGGCTACACCTTC.